A selection of T cell receptor beta chains follows, all from one sample in a study of blood T cell repertoires in COVID-19. TCRdb's table, derived via immunoSEQ multiplex PCR, lists solely in-frame clones and lacks some. Of some 100,000 clones in the sample, approximately 87% were seen once. Sequencing input: peripheral blood. These receptors came from a woman aged 55-75 years with acute or convalescent COVID-19. The CDR3 runs from the conserved cysteine through the conserved F or W. D genes are given only for firm matches. The size entry is marked missing in some rows and otherwise reads once, few, many or a size class.

J | size | D | V | DNA | CDR3
TRBJ1-1 | . | TRBD1 | TRBV5-5 | TGTGCCAGCAGCGGACAGGGTTTCCCCGATCCCTTGAACACTGAAGCTTTCTTT | CASSGQGFPDPLNTEAFF
TRBJ2-7 | . | TRBD1 | TRBV6-5 | TGTGCCAGTAGACAGGGTGGCACCTACGAGCAGTACTTC | CASRQGGTYEQYF
TRBJ2-6 | . | . | TRBV25-1 | TGTGCCAGCAGTGAGGTCCTGGGCACTTCTGGGGCCAACGTCCTGACTTTC | CASSEVLGTSGANVLTF
TRBJ1-1 | . | TRBD1 | TRBV6-2/TRBV6-3 | TGTGCCAGCAGTTACAGGGCAGGGGGGATGAACACTGAAGCTTTCTTT | CASSYRAGGMNTEAFF
TRBJ1-6 | . | . | TRBV2 | TGTGCCAGCAGAGGCCTCCGCGGGGAGAATTCACCCCTCCACTTT | CASRGLRGENSPLHF
TRBJ2-3 | . | TRBD2 | TRBV10-1 | TGCGCCAGCAGTGACCCCGCTCAGACTAGCGGGGGTGCAGATACGCAGTATTTT | CASSDPAQTSGGADTQYF
TRBJ2-7 | . | . | TRBV7-9 | TGTGCCAGCAGCTTTAACCCCAAGGGCGGGAACTACGAGCAGTACTTC | CASSFNPKGGNYEQYF
TRBJ2-7 | . | TRBD2 | TRBV27 | TGTGCCAGCAGCTCCCCCGGACTAGCAGCCTCCTACGAGCAGTACTTC | CASSSPGLAASYEQYF
TRBJ1-4 | . | . | TRBV3-1/TRBV3-2 | TGTGCCAGCAGCCAAGATCGGGGGGTGGGCGAAAAACTGTTTTTT | CASSQDRGVGEKLFF
TRBJ1-2 | . | . | TRBV19 | TGTGCCAGCGCCCCTGGGGGGGCGCTTGGCTACACCTTC | CASAPGGALGYTF
TRBJ1-5 | . | TRBD1 | TRBV18 | TGTGCCAGCTCCCGCGATAGACAGGGTTGGGGCAATCAGCCCCAGCATTTT | CASSRDRQGWGNQPQHF
TRBJ2-1 | . | . | TRBV6-1 | TGTGCCAGCAGTGAAGGAGGTTATGGTGAGCAGTTCTTC | CASSEGGYGEQFF
TRBJ2-7 | few | . | TRBV11-2 | TGTGCCAGCGGAGGCGGATACTACGAGCAGTACTTC | CASGGGYYEQYF
TRBJ2-7 | . | TRBD1 | TRBV25-1 | TGTGCCAGCAGTGACGGGACAGGGGGCCTTCGTCAGTACTTC | CASSDGTGGLRQYF
TRBJ2-7 | . | . | TRBV14 | TGTGCCAGCAGCCACCCAGGGCAGGGAGGCTACGAGCAGTACTTC | CASSHPGQGGYEQYF
TRBJ1-2 | . | . | TRBV11-2 | TGTGCCAGCAGCGCCCTGACAGGACGGCATGGCTACACCTTC | CASSALTGRHGYTF
TRBJ1-1 | . | . | TRBV30 | TGTGCCTGGAGAGAGGGGGTGAGTAGCACTGAAGCTTTCTTT | CAWREGVSSTEAFF
TRBJ1-5 | . | . | TRBV5-6 | TGTGCCAGCAGCCGCGGGGGCTATAGCAATCAGCCCCAGCATTTT | CASSRGGYSNQPQHF
TRBJ1-5 | . | . | TRBV30 | TGTGCCTGGAGTTACAGTAGCAATCAGCCCCAGCATTTT | CAWSYSSNQPQHF
TRBJ2-2 | . | . | TRBV9 | TGTGCCAGCAGCGTAGCGGGTGTCACCGGGGAGCTGTTTTTT | CASSVAGVTGELFF
TRBJ1-1 | . | . | TRBV4-2 | TGTGCCAGCAGATACGAACAGGGTTCTAATACTGAAGCTTTCTTT | CASRYEQGSNTEAFF
TRBJ1-3 | . | TRBD1 | TRBV2 | TGTGCCAGCCTGACAGGGGCTGGAGGAAACACCATATATTTT | CASLTGAGGNTIYF
TRBJ2-1 | . | . | TRBV13 | TGTGCTCGACACCAGTTTTTTTGCAATGAGCAGTTCTTC | CARHQFFCNEQFF
TRBJ2-7 | . | . | TRBV4-2 | TGTGCCAGCAGCCAAAGTACTTCATCCTACGAGCAGTACTTC | CASSQSTSSYEQYF
TRBJ1-4 | . | . | TRBV9 | TGTGCCAGCAGCCCACGGACAGAACTTAATGAAAAACTGTTTTTT | CASSPRTELNEKLFF
TRBJ2-5 | . | TRBD2 | TRBV4-2 | TGTGCCAGCAGCCAAGAACGTTTGGGAGCGGGGCAAGAGACCCAGTACTTC | CASSQERLGAGQETQYF
TRBJ2-7 | . | . | TRBV3-1/TRBV3-2 | TGTGCCAGCAGCCCCCTTACCGCGGCCAGAGTCTACGAGCAGTACTTC | CASSPLTAARVYEQYF
TRBJ2-1 | . | . | TRBV7-3 | TGTGCCAGCAGCTCCCCCAACAATGAGCAGTTCTTC | CASSSPNNEQFF
TRBJ2-1 | . | . | TRBV11-3 | TGTGCCAGCAGCTTAAGGGGATACAATGAGCAGTTCTTC | CASSLRGYNEQFF
TRBJ2-1 | . | TRBD2 | TRBV5-4 | TGTGCCAGCAGACGGACTAGCGGGAGGGCGGAAAATGAGCAGTTCTTC | CASRRTSGRAENEQFF
TRBJ2-1 | . | TRBD1 | TRBV7-9 | TGTGCCAGCAGCCCTCCGGGGACAGGGAATGAGCAGTTCTTC | CASSPPGTGNEQFF
TRBJ1-2 | . | . | TRBV24-1 | TGTGCCACCAGTGATTTGCGGTCCGGGTATGGCTACACCTTC | CATSDLRSGYGYTF
TRBJ2-7 | . | . | TRBV4-3 | TGCGCCAGCAGCCAAGCCCTCCGGGGTCGTTACGAGCAGTACTTC | CASSQALRGRYEQYF
TRBJ2-1 | . | . | TRBV6-6 | TGTGCCAGCAGTTACCAAGGAGAAGGGGATGAGCAGTTCTTC | CASSYQGEGDEQFF
TRBJ1-2 | . | TRBD1 | TRBV15 | TGTGCCACCAGCAGGGGACAGGGAAGTGATGGCTACACCTTC | CATSRGQGSDGYTF
TRBJ2-3 | . | TRBD1 | TRBV10-3 | TGTGCCATCAGACAAGGACAGGCCACAGATACGCAGTATTTT | CAIRQGQATDTQYF
TRBJ1-5 | . | TRBD1 | TRBV6-6 | TGTGCCAGCAAACAGGGGACTCAAAGCAATCAGCCCCAGCATTTT | CASKQGTQSNQPQHF
TRBJ1-5 | . | . | TRBV28 | TGTGCCAGCAGTGCAGCTCAGGGGAGTTGGAGCAATCAGCCCCAGCATTTT | CASSAAQGSWSNQPQHF
TRBJ2-1 | . | . | TRBV19 | TGTGCCAGTGCACTAGGGATCTCCTACAATGAGCAGTTCTTC | CASALGISYNEQFF
TRBJ2-1 | once | TRBD2 | TRBV24-1 | TGTTCAAACCGGGGGGGTCCCTTCTACAATGAGCAGTTCTTC | CSNRGGPFYNEQFF
TRBJ1-6 | . | . | TRBV6-5 | TGTGCCAGCAGTTATAATAATTCACCCCTCCACTTT | CASSYNNSPLHF
TRBJ1-2 | . | . | TRBV2 | TGTGCCAGCAGTACTACAGGGAAAGCGGGCTACACCTTC | CASSTTGKAGYTF
TRBJ1-4 | . | TRBD1 | TRBV4-1 | TGCGCCAGCAGCCCCCCGACAGGGGGCTTTCGAAAACTGTTTTTT | CASSPPTGGFRKLFF
TRBJ1-2 | few | . | TRBV28 | TGTGCCAGCAGTTCCAACGACAGGAATCTTAACTATGGCTACACCTTC | CASSSNDRNLNYGYTF
TRBJ2-3 | . | TRBD2 | TRBV28 | TGTGCCAGCAGTTCCCCGCGGGAGTCAATGGATGATACGCAGTATTTT | CASSSPRESMDDTQYF
TRBJ1-5 | once | TRBD1 | TRBV6-5 | TGTGCCAGCAGGAAGACAGGGTGGCAGCCCCAGCATTTT | CASRKTGWQPQHF
TRBJ1-2 | . | TRBD1 | TRBV7-9 | TGTGCCAGCAGCTTAGGGCTCCGGGACAGGGAACATAGGGGCTACACCTTC | CASSLGLRDREHRGYTF
TRBJ2-7 | few | . | TRBV3-1/TRBV3-2 | TGTGCCAGCAGCCCTAGGACAGGGAGGGACGAGCAGTACTTC | CASSPRTGRDEQYF